In its sample, the clone carrying this TCR beta chain was seen many times. The data derive from a study of T-cell reconstitution after alpha-beta-depleted transplantation in children. The germline V gene encodes CDR1 MDHEN and CDR2 SYDVKM. Germline trimming cut 0 bases from V and 4 bases from J; bases unmatched to any gene: 2. This CDR3 region has 16 residues. Using unique molecular identifiers, the investigators prepared the TCRbeta library. TCRdb reanalysed the PCR reads using MiXCR and keeps one entry per CDR3 protein. The sample lists 200,000 to 300,000 distinct CDR3 sequences, approximately 8.9% seen once, with almost 6.5% in the top ten.

The sequences come from PBMCs, mostly from graft donor cells, collected 180 days after TCRalphabeta/CD19-depleted stem cell transplant. The source is a male patient aged 10 to 17 who had a stem cell transplant for acute lymphoblastic leukemia, so the T cells may come from the graft donor. This chain joins TRBV28 and TRBJ2-1; 11 nucleotides line up with TRBD1. The CDR3 DNA reads as TGTGCCAGCAGTTTATGGGGACAGGGGGAATACAATGAGCAGTTCTTC. Translated, it gives CASSLWGQGEYNEQFF. The whole variable domain, filled in from reference TRBV28 and TRBJ2-1, reads DVKVTQSSRYLVKRTGEKVFLECVQDMDHENMFWYRQDPGLGLRLIYFSYDVKMKEKGDIPEGYSVSREKKERFSLILESASTNQTSMYLCASSLWGQGEYNEQFFGPGTRLTVL.